The present entry profiles one TCR beta chain with its context. This entry belongs to a study of blood T cell repertoires in COVID-19. Source study methods: By means of reference gene primer amplification, nucleated cell counts were estimated. Only in-frame clones appear in the TCRdb table, and some are missing; sequencing was by immunoSEQ multiplex PCR. The D gene and trimming were derived from the DNA, and the V and J assignments and clone size from that table. The data hold 200,000 to 250,000 clones, with 80% to 90% observed a single time. This TCR derives from a man younger than 35 with active or convalescent COVID-19. The sample was peripheral blood.

The CDR3 loop reads CASSESSSGSLDEQYF. In DNA, the CDR3 is TGTGCCAGCAGTGAATCCTCGAGCGGGAGTCTCGACGAGCAGTACTTC. This chain joins TRBV25-1 and TRBJ2-7, with 8 bases lining up with TRBD2. The CDR3 is 16 amino acids. The germline gives CDR1 MGHDK, CDR2 SYGVNS. V gave up 1 base and J gave up 5 bases; unmatched junction bases: 10.